These 12 T cell receptor beta chains share one sample of origin, sequenced in a study of beta chain features in type 1 diabetes. Sequencing targeted expressed TCRB transcripts, as all isolated RNA had been reverse transcribed. Produced via immunoSEQ multiplex PCR; TCRdb's table is partial and in-frame only. The sample holds a few hundred thousand clones, around 13% seen once. No antigens are known for them. Overall study results and limits: Across all four CD4+ subsets, people with type 1 diabetes showed modestly shorter TCRB CDR3s.

Sequences were obtained from naive CD4+ T cells from blood. The origin of the receptors is a man aged 25 to 40 with type 1 diabetes.

This sequence joins TRBV5-4 and TRBJ1-2, with 8 positions matching TRBD1. CDR1 is SGHNT, CDR2 YYREEE, per germline (reference sequence). The CDR3 extends over 16 amino acids. V lost 3 bases to trimming and J lost 1 base; unmatched junction nucleotides: 8. For the CDR3, the DNA is TGTGCCAGCAGCTCCGGACAGGGTTTCAGTAACTATGGCTACACCTTC. Its protein product is CASSSGQGFSNYGYTF.

As for this clone: The same CDR3 is also encoded by other DNA sequences in this sample. The chain has TRBV28 and TRBJ2-7; a possible D gene is TRBD1 (5 bases). Germline-derived CDR1 and CDR2 are MDHEN and SYDVKM. The CDR3 is 12 amino acids. The ends were cut back, 5 bases at V and 7 bases at J, with 12 bases in the middle. This CDR3 reads CASSGRVGEQYF. CDR3 DNA: TGTGCCAGCAGTGGCAGGGTGGGTGAGCAGTACTTC.

This clone has only a few counts. The genes are TRBV5-4 and TRBJ1-5; the D is unclear. CDR3 length equals 12 residues. The germline V gene has CDR1 SGHNT and CDR2 YYREEE (reference sequence). V lost 4 bases to trimming and J lost 5 bases, with 7 bases between them. The chain's CDR3 is CASSRDHQPQHF. CDR3 nucleotide sequence: TGTGCCAGCAGCCGCGATCATCAGCCCCAGCATTTT.

There are a few counts of this clone. The chain has TRBV4-1 and TRBJ2-7; 11 bases match TRBD2. Unmatched junction bases numbered 6, after V lost 5 bases and J lost 3 bases. The CDR3 is 15 amino acids. Germline loops: CDR1 MGHRA, CDR2 YSYEKL. CDR3 amino acids: CASSNRLAGNYEQYF. The CDR3 DNA reads as TGCGCCAGCAGCAACCGACTAGCGGGGAACTACGAGCAGTACTTC.

V gene TRBV25-1 combines with J gene TRBJ2-2; TRBD1 matches 8 bases. J was trimmed by 4 bases and V by 4 bases; bases with no gene match: 2. Germline lookup yields CDR1 MGHDK and CDR2 SYGVNS. The CDR3 has 14 amino acids. The CDR3: CASSGRGPTGELFF. The CDR3 DNA sequence: TGTGCCAGCAGTGGCAGGGGGCCCACCGGGGAGCTGTTTTTT. The full variable domain, with the rest looked up from reference TRBV25-1 and TRBJ2-2, is EADIYQTPRYLVIGTGKKITLECSQTMGHDKMYWYQQDPGMELHLIHYSYGVNSTEKGDLSSESTVSRIRTEHFPLTLESARPSHTSQYLCASSGRGPTGELFFGEGSRLTVL.

The sample holds a few counts of this clone. The chain recombines TRBV9 with TRBJ2-7; tentatively, D is TRBD2 (6 bases). Per the germline V gene, CDR1 is SGDLS and CDR2 is YYNGEE. V gave up 4 bases and J gave up 3 bases, with 17 bases separating them. The CDR3 runs to 15 residues. This CDR3 is CASSLGRWGDYEQYF. Written as DNA, the CDR3 is TGTGCCAGCAGCCTAGGACGGTGGGGGGACTACGAGCAGTACTTC.

Concerning this clone: At the DNA level, this CDR3 is encoded by other sequences in the same sample as well. V usage is TRBV2 and J usage is TRBJ2-7; no clear D gene. Trimming removed 4 bases from V and 0 bases from J, with 4 bases in between. CDR1 is SNHLY, CDR2 FYNNEI, per germline. CDR3 length: 12 residues. The CDR3 reads CASSASSYEQYF. Written as DNA, the CDR3 is TGTGCCAGCAGTGCGTCCTCCTACGAGCAGTACTTC. Combining the CDR3 with reference TRBV2 and TRBJ2-7 gives the whole variable domain EPEVTQTPSHQVTQMGQEVILRCVPISNHLYFYWYRQILGQKVEFLVSFYNNEISEKSEIFDDQFSVERPDGSNFTLKIRSTKLEDSAMYFCASSASSYEQYFGPGTRLTVT.

This clone was observed a few times. This sequence joins TRBV19 and TRBJ1-5; D gene unclear. V was pared by 3 bases and J by 5 bases, with 11 bases between. Germline V gives CDR1 LNHDA, CDR2 SQIVND (reference sequence). This CDR3 comprises 14 residues. CDR3 nucleotide sequence: TGTGCCAGTAGTATGAGGTCCGCAGATCAGCCCCAGCATTTT. Translation: CASSMRSADQPQHF.

This clone was seen only a few times. The V and J genes are TRBV2 and TRBJ2-7, with 11 bases matching TRBD2. The germline V gene encodes CDR1 SNHLY and CDR2 FYNNEI. Trimming removed 5 bases from V and 6 bases from J; junction bases left unmatched: 9. CDR3 length equals 15 residues. The CDR3 protein is CASSFTSGSTVEQYF. DNA of the CDR3: TGTGCCAGCAGTTTTACTAGCGGGAGTACGGTCGAGCAGTACTTC.

J is TRBJ2-1 and V is TRBV5-1; possible D gene TRBD2, 6 bases. Trimming shortened V by 0 bases and J by 4 bases, and 14 bases separated the two germline ends. The CDR3 runs to 16 residues. The germline CDR1 and CDR2 sequences are SGHRS and YFSETQ. This CDR3 reads CASSLAVTGEYNEQFF. Here the CDR3 DNA reads TGCGCCAGCAGCTTGGCCGTGACGGGGGAATACAATGAGCAGTTCTTC.

This clone occurred once. This chain's CDR3 is CASSLTGAEQFF. The CDR3 DNA sequence: TGTGCCAGCAGCCTGACAGGCGCGGAGCAGTTCTTC. V and J are TRBV2 and TRBJ2-1; tentative D call: TRBD1 (6 bases). The CDR3 runs to 12 residues. V was shortened by 6 bases and J by 10 bases, with 13 bases between the two germline ends. Per the germline V gene, CDR1 is SNHLY and CDR2 is FYNNEI.

This clone turned up a few times. The CDR3 reads CASSVYSGSGNEQFF. The CDR3 region has the DNA TGTGCCAGCAGCGTATATAGCGGGAGTGGTAATGAGCAGTTCTTC. V gene TRBV9 combines with J gene TRBJ2-1; 9 bases agree with TRBD2. Germline V lookup: CDR1 SGDLS, CDR2 YYNGEE. The V segment lost 1 base and the J segment 7 bases; nucleotides outside the gene matches: 6. The CDR3 spans 15 residues.